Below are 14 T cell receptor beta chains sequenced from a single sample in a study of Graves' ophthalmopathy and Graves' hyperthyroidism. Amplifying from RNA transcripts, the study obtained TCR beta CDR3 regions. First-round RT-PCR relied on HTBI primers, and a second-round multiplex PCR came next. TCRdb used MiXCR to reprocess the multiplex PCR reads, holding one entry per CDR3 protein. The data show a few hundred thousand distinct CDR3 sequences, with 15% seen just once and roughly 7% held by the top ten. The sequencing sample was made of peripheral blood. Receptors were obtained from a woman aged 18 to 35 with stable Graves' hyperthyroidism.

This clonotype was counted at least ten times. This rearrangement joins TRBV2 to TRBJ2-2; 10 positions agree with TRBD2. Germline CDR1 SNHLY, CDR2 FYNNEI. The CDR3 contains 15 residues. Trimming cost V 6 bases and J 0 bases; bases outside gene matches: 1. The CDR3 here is CASRGLAANTGELFF. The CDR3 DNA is TGTGCCAGCAGAGGACTAGCGGCGAACACCGGGGAGCTGTTTTTT.

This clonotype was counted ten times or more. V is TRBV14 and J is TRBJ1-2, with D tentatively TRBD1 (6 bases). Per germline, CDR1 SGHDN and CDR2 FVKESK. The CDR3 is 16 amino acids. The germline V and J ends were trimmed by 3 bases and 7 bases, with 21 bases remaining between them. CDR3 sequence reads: CASSHRGQLRGIGYTF. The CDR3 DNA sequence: TGTGCCAGCAGCCATCGAGGACAGCTTCGGGGGATTGGCTACACCTTC. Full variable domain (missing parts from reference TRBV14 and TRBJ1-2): EAGVTQFPSHSVIEKGQTVTLRCDPISGHDNLYWYRRVMGKEIKFLLHFVKESKQDESGMPNNRFLAERTGGTYSTLKVQPAELEDSGVYFCASSHRGQLRGIGYTFGSGTRLTVV.

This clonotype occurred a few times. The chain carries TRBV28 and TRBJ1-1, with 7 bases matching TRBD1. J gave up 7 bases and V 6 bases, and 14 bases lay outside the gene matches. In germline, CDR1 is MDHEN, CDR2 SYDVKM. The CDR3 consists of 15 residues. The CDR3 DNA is TGTGCCAGCAGCATACCGGGACAGTGGAATAATGAAGCTTTCTTT. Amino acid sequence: CASSIPGQWNNEAFF.

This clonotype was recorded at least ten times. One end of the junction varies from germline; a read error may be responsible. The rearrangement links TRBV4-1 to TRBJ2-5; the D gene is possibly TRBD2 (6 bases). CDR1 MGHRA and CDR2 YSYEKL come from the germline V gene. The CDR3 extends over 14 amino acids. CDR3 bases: TGCGCCAGCAGCCAGGTAGCGGATGGGGAGAACCAGTACTTC. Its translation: CASSQVADGENQYF.

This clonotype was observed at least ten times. This chain's CDR3 is CASSSDRVGQPQHF. The CDR3 DNA sequence: TGTGCCAGCAGTTCGGACAGGGTCGGTCAGCCCCAGCATTTT. This chain links TRBV12-3 or TRBV12-4 with TRBJ1-5; 8 bases agree with TRBD1. J lost 6 bases, V lost 4 bases, and 5 bases had no gene match. The CDR3 extends over 14 amino acids.

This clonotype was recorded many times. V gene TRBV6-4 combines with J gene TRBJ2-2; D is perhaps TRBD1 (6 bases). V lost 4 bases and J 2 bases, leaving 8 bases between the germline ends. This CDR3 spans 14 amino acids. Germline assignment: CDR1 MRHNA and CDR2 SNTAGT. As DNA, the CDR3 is TGTGCCAGCAGTGTACAGGGAAACACCGGGGAGCTGTTTTTT. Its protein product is CASSVQGNTGELFF.

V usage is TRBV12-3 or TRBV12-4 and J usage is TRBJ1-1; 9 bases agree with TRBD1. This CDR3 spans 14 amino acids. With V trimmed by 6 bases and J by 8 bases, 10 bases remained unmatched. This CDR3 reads CASRQTGQGWEAFF. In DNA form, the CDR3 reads TGTGCCAGCAGGCAAACGGGACAGGGCTGGGAAGCTTTCTTT.

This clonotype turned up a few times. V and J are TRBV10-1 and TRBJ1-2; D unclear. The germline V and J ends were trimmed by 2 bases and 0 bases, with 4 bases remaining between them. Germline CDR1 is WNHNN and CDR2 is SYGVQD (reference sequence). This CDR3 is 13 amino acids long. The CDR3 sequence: CASSEAANYGYTF. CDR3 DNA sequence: TGCGCCAGCAGTGAGGCGGCTAACTATGGCTACACCTTC.

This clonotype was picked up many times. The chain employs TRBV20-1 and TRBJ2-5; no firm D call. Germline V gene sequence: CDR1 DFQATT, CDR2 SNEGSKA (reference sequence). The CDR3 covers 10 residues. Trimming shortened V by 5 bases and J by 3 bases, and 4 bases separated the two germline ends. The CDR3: CSAWEETQYF. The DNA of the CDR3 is TGCAGTGCTTGGGAAGAGACCCAGTACTTC.

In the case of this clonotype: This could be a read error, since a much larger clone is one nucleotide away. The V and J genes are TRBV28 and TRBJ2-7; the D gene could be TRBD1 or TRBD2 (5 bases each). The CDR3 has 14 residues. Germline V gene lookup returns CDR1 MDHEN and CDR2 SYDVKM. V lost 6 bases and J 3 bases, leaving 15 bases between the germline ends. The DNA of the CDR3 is TGTGCCAGCAGAGGCCCGGGACGGAGCTACGAGCAGTACTTC. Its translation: CASRGPGRSYEQYF. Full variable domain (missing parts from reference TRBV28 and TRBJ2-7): DVKVTQSSRYLVKRTGEKVFLECVQDMDHENMFWYRQDPGLGLRLIYFSYDVKMKEKGDIPEGYSVSREKKERFSLILESASTNQTSMYLCASRGPGRSYEQYFGPGTRLTVT.

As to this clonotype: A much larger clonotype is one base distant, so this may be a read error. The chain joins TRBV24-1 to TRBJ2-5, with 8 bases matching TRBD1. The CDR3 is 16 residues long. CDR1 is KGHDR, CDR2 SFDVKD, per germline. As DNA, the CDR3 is TGTGCCACCAGTGATAGGGAAACAGGGGGTGGAGAGGCCCAGTACTTC. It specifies CATSDRETGGGEAQYF.

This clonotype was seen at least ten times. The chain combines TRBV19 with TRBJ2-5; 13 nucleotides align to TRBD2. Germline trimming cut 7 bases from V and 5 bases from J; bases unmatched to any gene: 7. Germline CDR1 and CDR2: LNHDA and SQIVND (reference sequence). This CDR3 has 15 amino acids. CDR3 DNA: TGTGCCAGTACCTCGACTAGCGGGGGGTTGGAGACCCAGTACTTC. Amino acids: CASTSTSGGLETQYF.

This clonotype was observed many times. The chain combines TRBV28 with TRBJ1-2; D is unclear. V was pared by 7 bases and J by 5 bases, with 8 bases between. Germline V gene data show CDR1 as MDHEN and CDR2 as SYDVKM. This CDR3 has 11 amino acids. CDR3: CASNAGYGYTF. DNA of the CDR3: TGTGCCAGCAATGCGGGATATGGCTACACCTTC.

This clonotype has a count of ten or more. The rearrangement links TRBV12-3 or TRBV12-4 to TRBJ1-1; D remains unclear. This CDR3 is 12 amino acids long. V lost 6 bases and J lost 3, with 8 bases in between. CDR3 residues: CASSGRDTEAFF. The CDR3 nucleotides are TGTGCCAGCAGCGGGAGAGACACTGAAGCTTTCTTT.